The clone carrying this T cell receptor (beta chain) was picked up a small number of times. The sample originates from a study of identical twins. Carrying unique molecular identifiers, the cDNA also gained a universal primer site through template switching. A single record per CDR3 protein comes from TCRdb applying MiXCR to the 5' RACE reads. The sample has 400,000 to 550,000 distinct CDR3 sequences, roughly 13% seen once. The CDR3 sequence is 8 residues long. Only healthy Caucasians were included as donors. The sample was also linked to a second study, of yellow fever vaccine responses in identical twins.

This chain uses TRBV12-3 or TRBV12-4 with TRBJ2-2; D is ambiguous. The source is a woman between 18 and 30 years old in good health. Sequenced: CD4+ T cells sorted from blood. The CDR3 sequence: CVTGELFF. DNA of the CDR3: TGTGTCACCGGGGAGCTGTTTTTT.